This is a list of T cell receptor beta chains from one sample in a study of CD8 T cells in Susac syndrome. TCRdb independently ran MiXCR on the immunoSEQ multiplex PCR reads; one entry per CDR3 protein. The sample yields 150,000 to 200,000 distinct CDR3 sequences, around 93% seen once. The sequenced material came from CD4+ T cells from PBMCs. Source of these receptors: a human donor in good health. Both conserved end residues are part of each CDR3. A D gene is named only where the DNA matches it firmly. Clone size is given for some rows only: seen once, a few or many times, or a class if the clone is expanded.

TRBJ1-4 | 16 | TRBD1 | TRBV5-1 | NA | TGCGCCAGCAGCTTGGCCGGGACAGCAACTAATGAAAAACTGTTTTTT | CASSLAGTATNEKLFF
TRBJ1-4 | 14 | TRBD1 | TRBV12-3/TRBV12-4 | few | TGTGCCAGCAGCCGGACAGGGCCAGGTGAAAAACTGTTTTTT | CASSRTGPGEKLFF
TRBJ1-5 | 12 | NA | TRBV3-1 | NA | TGTGCCAGCAGCCAATTCAATCAGCCCCAGCATTTT | CASSQFNQPQHF
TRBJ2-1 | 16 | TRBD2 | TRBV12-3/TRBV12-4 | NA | TGTGCCAGCAGCCGGACTAGCGGGGGAAACTACAATGAGCAGTTCTTC | CASSRTSGGNYNEQFF
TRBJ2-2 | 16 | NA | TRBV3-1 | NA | TGTGCCAGCAGCCAAGGGCTAACCGCGAACACCGGGGAGCTGTTTTTT | CASSQGLTANTGELFF
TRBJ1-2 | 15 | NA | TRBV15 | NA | TGTGCCACCAGCAGAGATGGAGCAGGGGTCTATGGCTACACCTTC | CATSRDGAGVYGYTF
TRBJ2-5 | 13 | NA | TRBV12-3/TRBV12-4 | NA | TGTGCCAGCAGTGCAGGGGCCGTGGAGACCCAGTACTTC | CASSAGAVETQYF
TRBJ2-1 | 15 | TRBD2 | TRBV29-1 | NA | TGCAGCGTTGATCTAAGACTAGCGGGGATCTTTGAGCAGTTCTTC | CSVDLRLAGIFEQFF
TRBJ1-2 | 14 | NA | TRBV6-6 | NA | TGTGCCAGCAGCCGAGACAGGCCTGGGGATGGCTACACCTTC | CASSRDRPGDGYTF
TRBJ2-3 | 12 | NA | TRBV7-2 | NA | TGTGCCAGCAGCTTCGAGAGGATTACGCAGTATTTT | CASSFERITQYF
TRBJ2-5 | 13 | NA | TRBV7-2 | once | TGTGCCAGCAGCTTAAAGACCTCGGAGACCCAGTACTTC | CASSLKTSETQYF
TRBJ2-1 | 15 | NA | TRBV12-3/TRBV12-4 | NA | TGTGCCAGCAGTCGCATAGGGGTCCCTAAGAATGAGCAGTTCTTC | CASSRIGVPKNEQFF
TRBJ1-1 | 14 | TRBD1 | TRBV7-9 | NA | TGTGCCAGCAGCTTAGATGGGACAGGTACTGAAGCTTTCTTT | CASSLDGTGTEAFF
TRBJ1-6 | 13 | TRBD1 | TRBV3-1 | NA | TGTGCCAGCAGCCAGACAGGGAATTCACCCCTCCACTTT | CASSQTGNSPLHF
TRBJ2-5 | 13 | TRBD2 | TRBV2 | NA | TGTGCCAGCAAAACGATAGCGGGAGAGACCCAGTACTTC | CASKTIAGETQYF
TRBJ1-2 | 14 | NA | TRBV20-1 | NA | TGCAGTGCTACCCCTGAGACAGGAAACTATGGCTACACCTTC | CSATPETGNYGYTF
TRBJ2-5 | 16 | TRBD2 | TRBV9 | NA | TGTGCCAGCAGCACAGGACTAGCGGAGTTCCAAGAGACCCAGTACTTC | CASSTGLAEFQETQYF
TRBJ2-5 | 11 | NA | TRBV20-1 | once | TGCAGTGCTAGGACGGGTGAGACCCAGTACTTC | CSARTGETQYF
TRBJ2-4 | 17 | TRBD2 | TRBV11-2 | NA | TGTGCCAGCAGCTTTAGTGTTCCGGGACTAGCGGGGGGTTATCAGTACTTC | CASSFSVPGLAGGYQYF
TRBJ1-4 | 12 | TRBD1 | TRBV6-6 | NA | TGTGCCAGCAGTTGGCGACAGGGGCAACTGTTTTTT | CASSWRQGQLFF
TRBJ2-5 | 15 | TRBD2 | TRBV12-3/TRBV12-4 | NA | TGTGCCAGCAGTTTCCAGCGGGGGGGCCAAGAGACCCAGTACTTC | CASSFQRGGQETQYF
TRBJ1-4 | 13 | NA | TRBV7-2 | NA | TGTGCCAGCAGCTCCGGACAGAATGAAAAACTGTTTTTT | CASSSGQNEKLFF
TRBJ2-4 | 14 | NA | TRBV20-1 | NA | TGCAGTGCGCCAACGGGCACTGGCAAAAACATTCAGTACTTC | CSAPTGTGKNIQYF
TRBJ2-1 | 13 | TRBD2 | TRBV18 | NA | TGTGCCAGCTCCATCGGGGGGGCAGGTGAGCAGTTCTTC | CASSIGGAGEQFF